This TCR beta chain appears in the sequencing data of a study of blood T cell repertoires in COVID-19. Study as a whole: The United States, Italy and Spain were the sources of the acute and convalescent COVID-19 samples. PBMCs, B-cell-depleted T cells, or T cells were the source of the cDNA or gDNA that made up the material.

V was clipped by 5 bases and J by 3 bases; unmatched bases: 8. Germline lookup yields CDR1 SGDLS and CDR2 YYNGEE. This CDR3 region has 16 residues. Study processing details: Estimation of nucleated cell counts was performed using reference gene primer amplification. Measured with immunoSEQ multiplex PCR; TCRdb has only the in-frame clones, and not every one. D and trimming were read from the DNA, whereas the V and J calls and clone size are those reported in that table. The table shows some 140,000 clones, with around 80% occurring only once. The gene calls are TRBV9 and TRBJ2-6, with 7 bases fitting TRBD1. What was sequenced was peripheral blood. The sequence derives from a man aged 55 to 70 who had recovered from COVID-19. CDR3 DNA sequence: TGTGCCAGCAGGGGAGACAGGGTGGATGGGGCCAACGTCCTGACTTTC. Translated: CASRGDRVDGANVLTF.